This entry concerns a single T cell receptor (beta chain). Its antigen is still unknown. The sample is drawn from a study of shared clonotypes between healthy human individuals. Overall study results and limits: For naive CD4 cells, around 5% of clonotypes were shared across four donors.

Profiled with immunoSEQ multiplex PCR; TCRdb holds only in-frame clones, not every one. The repertoire holds about 2.5 million clones, with around 92% as singletons. CDR1 and CDR2 (germline): SQVTM, ANQGSEA. The ends were cut back, 6 bases at V and 5 bases at J, with 13 bases in the middle. The CDR3 contains 12 residues. The chain has TRBV29-1 and TRBJ2-5, with D tentatively TRBD1 (6 bases). The sample comprised naive CD4+ T cells from PBMCs. Subset given: CD45RA+ positively selected. The sequence derives from a man between 18 and 29 years old in good health. Some clones in this sample may be carry-over from other donors' samples. The CDR3 sequence is CSVGWGPETQYF. CDR3 bases: TGCAGCGTGGGTTGGGGGCCGGAGACCCAGTACTTC.